This T cell receptor beta chain was obtained from a study of T cell responses to AZD1222 COVID-19 vaccine. Per the germline V gene, CDR1 is LGHNA and CDR2 is YNFKEQ. The junction had 9 bases not matched to a gene; V was cut back by 5 bases and J by 0 bases. The CDR3 contains 18 residues. The protocol was immunoSEQ multiplex PCR, while the TCRdb copy is restricted to in-frame clones and leaves out a portion. This sample yields about 180,000 clones, of which over 80% are seen a single time; 0.95% to 1.3% belongs to the top ten. J is TRBJ2-7 and V is TRBV4-2; 14 positions agree with TRBD2. Source: peripheral blood, taken 28 days after the second dose of the MenACWY control vaccine. The source is an adult who received the MenACWY meningococcal vaccine as a control. The CDR3 DNA is TGTGCCAGCAGCTCCCGGACTAGCGGGGGGCCAAACTCCTACGAGCAGTACTTC. Protein: CASSSRTSGGPNSYEQYF.